The 31 T cell receptor beta chains reported below all come from one sample, sequenced in a study of CD8 T cells in ankylosing spondylitis. Study-wide results and caveats: It appeared that ankylosing spondylitis blood was characterized by a TCR beta motif of about eight highly homologous variants.

TCRdb independently ran MiXCR on the 5' RACE reads; one entry per CDR3 protein. The profile shows fewer than 650,000 distinct CDR3 sequences, about an eighth of them singletons. No antigens are known for them. Sample: blood, either unsorted or a sorted T cell fraction (not recorded which). The origin of the receptors is a male donor with ankylosing spondylitis.

This chain joins TRBV12-3 or TRBV12-4 and TRBJ1-2, with TRBD1 matching over 7 bases. The CDR3 spans 16 residues. The J segment lost 6 bases and the V segment lost 3 bases, leaving 13 bases of the junction unmatched. CDR3 protein: CASSFSDRPRLDGYTF. The CDR3 DNA reads as TGTGCCAGCAGTTTCTCGGACAGGCCCCGTTTGGATGGCTACACCTTC.

This clonotype was found many times. The gene calls are TRBV20-1 and TRBJ2-1; no clear D. Looked up from germline, CDR1 is DFQATT and CDR2 is SNEGSKA (reference sequence). V gave up 6 bases and J gave up 8 bases, with 14 bases separating them. The CDR3 is 12 amino acids. As DNA, the CDR3 is TGCAGTGCCGCCGGTGGGTTCGATGAGCAGTTCTTC. Its protein product is CSAAGGFDEQFF.

The V call is TRBV12-5, the J call TRBJ2-1, with 9 bases aligning to TRBD1. This CDR3 is 15 amino acids long. J lost 1 base, V lost 6 bases, and 4 bases had no gene match. Germline values: CDR1 LGHNT, CDR2 FRNRAP. DNA of the CDR3: TGTGCTAGTGGACCCGACAGGGGGTCCTACAATGAGCAGTTCTTC. Translating it yields CASGPDRGSYNEQFF.

In this sample, this clonotype turned up a few times. The chain recombines TRBV5-1 with TRBJ2-7; TRBD1 matches 10 bases. The germline gives CDR1 SGHRS, CDR2 YFSETQ. The CDR3 runs to 15 residues. V lost 3 bases to trimming and J lost 3 bases; unmatched junction nucleotides: 6. CDR3 nucleotides: TGCGCCAGCAGCTGGAAGGACAGGGGGGGCTACGAGCAGTACGTC. Its translation is CASSWKDRGGYEQYV.

In DNA, the CDR3 is TGTGCCAGCAGTTTCCAGTACCTACAGCATTTT. Its protein is CASSFQYLQHF. The chain uses TRBV6-1 and TRBJ1-5; no firm D call. The CDR3 contains 11 residues. CDR1 is MNHNS and CDR2 is SASEGT in the germline V gene. Trimming left V 5 bases short and J 13 bases short, with 12 bases between.

The rearrangement uses TRBV19 and TRBJ1-5, with 12 bases lining up with TRBD1. Per the germline V gene, CDR1 is LNHDA and CDR2 is SQIVND (reference sequence). The CDR3 extends over 16 amino acids. The ends lost 10 bases at V and 1 base at J; junction bases unmatched: 8. The CDR3 nucleotides are TGTGCCACCGGGACAGGGGGCTCGGGGAGCAATCAGCCCCAGCATTTT. The encoded protein is CATGTGGSGSNQPQHF.

The chain is built from TRBV27 and TRBJ2-7; TRBD1 agrees at 7 bases. V dropped 6 bases and J dropped 1; count of bases not matched to a gene: 3. The length of the CDR3 is 13 residues. Germline CDR1 is MNHEY and CDR2 is SMNVEV (reference sequence). The CDR3 here is CASRATGSYEQYF. CDR3 nucleotides: TGTGCCAGCAGGGCGACAGGGTCCTACGAGCAGTACTTC.

This clonotype was seen a few times. This rearrangement joins TRBV12-3 or TRBV12-4 to TRBJ2-7; D may match TRBD1 or TRBD2 (5 bases each). Trimming left V 5 bases short and J 6 bases short, with 11 bases between. The CDR3 runs to 12 residues. CDR3 loop: CASSTPGAEQYF. The CDR3 nucleotides read TGTGCCAGCAGTACCCCCGGGGCCGAGCAGTACTTC.

This clonotype occurred a few times. V and J are TRBV11-3 and TRBJ2-3, with D unclear. This CDR3 region has 11 residues. Trimming shortened V by 3 bases and J by 5 bases, and 3 bases separated the two germline ends. Germline CDR1 and CDR2: SGHNT and YENEEA. CDR3 sequence: CASSFKDTQYF. In DNA form, the CDR3 reads TGTGCCAGCAGCTTTAAAGATACGCAGTATTTT.

The V call is TRBV20-1, the J call TRBJ2-2; D might be TRBD2 (6 bases). From germline, CDR1 is DFQATT and CDR2 SNEGSKA (reference sequence). This CDR3 contains 14 residues. Trimming shortened V by 2 bases and J by 4 bases, and 11 bases separated the two germline ends. CDR3 DNA sequence: TGCAGTGCTAGACTAGCGAGCCTCACCGGGGAGCTGTTTTTT. This encodes CSARLASLTGELFF.

This chain connects TRBV2 to TRBJ2-7; D may correspond to TRBD1 or TRBD2 (5 bases each). The V gene lost 4 bases and the J gene lost 5 bases, with 12 bases spanning the gap. Germline CDR1 reads SNHLY; CDR2 reads FYNNEI. This CDR3 has 13 amino acids. In nucleotides, the CDR3 is TGTGCCAGCAGTGGGGGGTTGTGGGACGAGCAGTACTTC. It yields the protein CASSGGLWDEQYF.

The rearrangement joins TRBV5-5 to TRBJ2-1; the D is unclear. The CDR3 runs 14 residues. Germline CDR1 reads SGHKS; CDR2 reads YYEKEE (reference sequence). V lost 6 bases to trimming and J lost 4 bases, with 14 bases between them. CDR3 nucleotide sequence: TGTGCCAGCACCCCGGTTCCCCCTTACAATGAGCAGTTCTTC. Translated: CASTPVPPYNEQFF.

The V gene is TRBV5-1, the J gene TRBJ2-4, with 9 bases fitting TRBD1. This CDR3 is built from 18 residues. V was clipped by 5 bases and J by 5 bases; unmatched bases: 17. Germline-derived CDR1 and CDR2 are SGHRS and YFSETQ. CDR3 sequence (DNA): TGCGCCAGCAGACCACGGGATGGGACAGGGTGGCACGAAAACATTCAGTACTTC. Its translation: CASRPRDGTGWHENIQYF.

Ten or more counts support this clonotype. The V and J genes are TRBV3-1 and TRBJ2-1, with 9 bases fitting TRBD2. Germline values: CDR1 LGHDT, CDR2 YNNKEL (reference sequence). With V trimmed by 4 bases and J by 6 bases, 10 bases remained unmatched. CDR3 length: 16 residues. The chain's CDR3 is CASSPLWREGGNEQFF. The CDR3 bases are TGTGCCAGCAGCCCACTCTGGCGGGAGGGGGGCAATGAGCAGTTCTTC.

This clonotype was recorded many times. This sequence joins TRBV6-1 and TRBJ1-5; 9 bases line up with TRBD1. This CDR3 contains 19 residues. Germline CDR1 and CDR2: MNHNS and SASEGT. Losses at the gene ends were 6 bases for V and 2 bases for J; bases not matched to a gene: 17. Here the CDR3 reads CASSFLTGGIEVGNQPQHF. CDR3 nucleotide sequence: TGTGCCAGCAGCTTTTTGACAGGGGGAATTGAAGTTGGCAATCAGCCCCAGCATTTT.

V and J are TRBV5-1 and TRBJ2-3; possible D gene TRBD2, 6 bases. Per the germline V gene, CDR1 is SGHRS and CDR2 is YFSETQ. Trimming took off 0 bases at V and 2 bases at J, with 19 bases between the two ends. There are 18 residues in the CDR3. The CDR3 reads CASSLAFQGSGNTDTQYF. Here the CDR3 DNA reads TGCGCCAGCAGCTTGGCCTTCCAGGGTAGCGGAAACACAGATACGCAGTATTTT.

This sequence joins TRBV18 and TRBJ2-1; the match to TRBD2 covers 8 bases. With V trimmed by 3 bases and J by 0 bases, 4 bases remained unmatched. The CDR3 length is 16 residues. Germline V gene sequence: CDR1 KGHSH, CDR2 LQKENI. In DNA, the CDR3 is TGTGCCAGCTCACCCGAGACTAGCGCCTCCTACAATGAGCAGTTCTTC. This sequence encodes CASSPETSASYNEQFF.

This clonotype came up a few times. The rearrangement joins TRBV7-9 to TRBJ2-1; 7 bases are a match to TRBD2. Per germline, CDR1 SEHNR and CDR2 FQNEAQ (reference sequence). The CDR3 sequence is 16 residues long. V dropped 6 bases and J dropped 3; count of bases not matched to a gene: 11. CDR3 loop: CASSTRAGEIYNEQFF. In nucleotides, the CDR3 is TGTGCCAGCAGTACGAGGGCGGGAGAAATCTACAATGAGCAGTTCTTC.

The J gene is TRBJ2-6, the V gene TRBV27, with D uncertain. The length of the CDR3 is 14 residues. CDR1 is MNHEY and CDR2 is SMNVEV in the germline V gene (reference sequence). The germline V and J ends were trimmed by 4 bases and 4 bases, with 8 bases remaining between them. The CDR3 reads CASSSHGGANVLTF. The CDR3 nucleotides read TGTGCCAGCAGTTCCCACGGCGGGGCCAACGTCCTGACTTTC.

This clonotype appeared a few times. This chain uses TRBV7-2 with TRBJ2-3, with 9 bases that match TRBD2. Germline V gives CDR1 SGHTA, CDR2 FQGNSA. The CDR3 spans 16 residues. The V gene end was trimmed by 2 bases and the J gene end by 1 base; junction bases not matched to a gene: 4. As DNA, the CDR3 is TGTGCCAGCAGCTTAAGTTTAGCGGGAGGCACAGATACGCAGTATTTT. It is translated as CASSLSLAGGTDTQYF.

This clonotype was detected ten times or more. The chain combines TRBV4-1 with TRBJ2-2; maybe TRBD2 (5 bases). The V end lost 5 bases, the J end lost 4 bases, and 17 bases lay between the germline ends. The germline CDR1 and CDR2 sequences are MGHRA and YSYEKL. The CDR3 covers 16 residues. The CDR3 DNA follows: TGCGCCAGCAGCGATTTAGGCGGGCGAGGCACCGGGGAGCTGTTTTTT. As protein: CASSDLGGRGTGELFF.

This clonotype was recorded a few times. The rearrangement joins TRBV6-1 to TRBJ2-1; TRBD2 matches 7 bases. The germline CDR1 and CDR2 sequences are MNHNS and SASEGT. The CDR3 is 15 residues long. With V trimmed by 4 bases and J by 8 bases, 11 bases remained unmatched. CDR3 nucleotide sequence: TGTGCCAGCAGTGTTGTATTGGGAGGGCTCTATGAGCAGTTCTTC. This encodes CASSVVLGGLYEQFF.

The sample holds one count of this clonotype. The V call is TRBV20-1, the J call TRBJ2-5; perhaps D is TRBD1 or TRBD2 (5 bases each). Trimming took 3 bases from V and 5 from J, leaving 16 bases between them. Germline V CDR1 and CDR2: DFQATT, SNEGSKA (reference sequence). The CDR3 loop spans 14 amino acids. This chain's CDR3 is CSASPDGREETQYF. CDR3 DNA: TGCAGTGCTAGCCCAGATGGCAGGGAGGAGACCCAGTACTTC.

V is TRBV24-1 and J is TRBJ2-1, with 7 bases that match TRBD1. This CDR3 comprises 14 residues. Losses at the gene ends were 3 bases for V and 6 bases for J; bases not matched to a gene: 4. From germline, CDR1 is KGHDR and CDR2 SFDVKD. The CDR3 sequence is CATSDVGTANEQFF. The CDR3 coding sequence is TGTGCCACCAGTGATGTCGGGACAGCCAATGAGCAGTTCTTC.

This clonotype was seen more than once but under ten times. The rearrangement links TRBV5-1 to TRBJ1-5; D remains ambiguous. The CDR3 spans 14 residues. Germline V gene sequence: CDR1 SGHRS, CDR2 YFSETQ. V gave up 1 base and J gave up 10 bases, with 15 bases separating them. CDR3 nucleotide sequence: TGCGCCAGCAGCTTGCGGGCAGACTCCCAACCCCAGCATTTT. Protein sequence: CASSLRADSQPQHF. The full variable domain, with the rest looked up from reference TRBV5-1 and TRBJ1-5, is KAGVTQTPRYLIKTRGQQVTLSCSPISGHRSVSWYQQTPGQGLQFLFEYFSETQRNKGNFPGRFSGRQFSNSRSEMNVSTLELGDSALYLCASSLRADSQPQHFGDGTRLSIL.

This clonotype turned up a few times. This rearrangement joins TRBV5-4 to TRBJ2-4; no clear D gene. The V gene's germline CDR1 is SGHNT and CDR2 YYREEE (reference sequence). Deletions cut 2 bases from V and 6 bases from J, with 9 bases between. The CDR3 length is 13 residues. DNA for the CDR3: TGTGCCAGCAGCTTTCCCGAGTCAAACATTCAGTACTTC. It specifies CASSFPESNIQYF. The full variable domain, with the rest looked up from reference TRBV5-4 and TRBJ2-4, is ETGVTQSPTHLIKTRGQQVTLRCSSQSGHNTVSWYQQALGQGPQFIFQYYREEENGRGNFPPRFSGLQFPNYSSELNVNALELDDSALYLCASSFPESNIQYFGAGTRLSVL.

The chain carries TRBV20-1 and TRBJ2-7; 9 nucleotides match TRBD2. The length of the CDR3 is 15 residues. Germline assignment: CDR1 DFQATT and CDR2 SNEGSKA (reference sequence). J gave up 7 bases and V 0 bases, and 10 bases lay outside the gene matches. The CDR3 DNA reads TGCAGTGCTAGAGATAGGAGACTAGCGGCGTCTGAGCAGTACTTC. It specifies CSARDRRLAASEQYF.

This clonotype was counted many times. V is TRBV2 and J is TRBJ2-2, with 14 bases that match TRBD2. The CDR3 is 16 amino acids. The V gene's germline CDR1 is SNHLY and CDR2 FYNNEI. J lost 5 bases, V lost 6 bases, and 5 bases had no gene match. CDR3 sequence (DNA): TGTGCCAGCAGGAAGGGGACTAGCGGGAGTACCGGGGAGCTGTTTTTT. It encodes CASRKGTSGSTGELFF.

The CDR3 spells CSVTGVGNTIYF. Here the CDR3 DNA reads TGCAGCGTTACAGGGGTTGGAAACACCATATATTTT. This rearrangement joins TRBV29-1 to TRBJ1-3, with 7 bases aligning to TRBD1. Germline trimming cut 5 bases from V and 3 bases from J; bases unmatched to any gene: 1. CDR3 length: 12 amino acids. Germline values: CDR1 SQVTM, CDR2 ANQGSEA.

This chain links TRBV20-1 with TRBJ1-6; D is undetermined. From germline, CDR1 is DFQATT and CDR2 SNEGSKA (reference sequence). The CDR3 sequence is 14 residues long. V was shortened by 6 bases and J by 5 bases, with 14 bases between the two germline ends. CDR3 coding DNA: TGCAGTGCCCCTTTGCGAAACAATAATTCACCCCTCCACTTT. Protein product: CSAPLRNNNSPLHF.

This chain links TRBV5-1 with TRBJ1-1; D uncertain. This CDR3 spans 13 amino acids. Trimming stripped 4 bases from V and 1 base from J, with 8 bases between. The germline CDR1 and CDR2 sequences are SGHRS and YFSETQ. In DNA, the CDR3 is TGCGCCAGCAGCGCGACACCGAACACTGAAGCTTTCTTT. Amino acids: CASSATPNTEAFF.